This is a list of T cell receptor beta chains from one sample in a study of beta chain features in type 1 diabetes. TCRdb keeps only in-frame clones here, not all; method: immunoSEQ multiplex PCR. The sample has over 200,000 clones; approximately 10% are singletons. Input material: naive CD4+ T cells from blood. These receptor sequences come from a man younger than 40 with type 1 diabetes. Both conserved end residues are part of each CDR3. Fields, in order: V gene, CDR3 protein.

v_gene: TRBV19; CDR3aa: CASSIDRAGRPRAQYF
v_gene: TRBV11-2; CDR3aa: CASSPTPPGQGARETQYF
v_gene: TRBV6-5; CDR3aa: CASSPSRVGTQYF
v_gene: TRBV7-3; CDR3aa: CASSLLWTKGNQTQYF
v_gene: TRBV29-1; CDR3aa: CSGAGQAGGYTF
v_gene: TRBV4-1; CDR3aa: CASSQRWAVSGNTIYF
v_gene: TRBV16; CDR3aa: CASSLTATEQFF
v_gene: TRBV28; CDR3aa: CASRNRGASSYNEQFF
v_gene: TRBV5-6; CDR3aa: CASSFLRGLGTGELFF
v_gene: TRBV7-2; CDR3aa: CASSLPPGGLGTEAFF
v_gene: TRBV6-6; CDR3aa: CASSPGQAGPYEQYF
v_gene: TRBV28; CDR3aa: CASRGATVQPQHF
v_gene: TRBV4-2; CDR3aa: CASSQGGHELDTQYF
v_gene: TRBV19; CDR3aa: CASSIDSSYEQYF
v_gene: TRBV16; CDR3aa: CASTPTSEGQQYF
v_gene: TRBV2; CDR3aa: CASSEGNSREDYTF
v_gene: TRBV2; CDR3aa: CASIGGIYNSPLHF
v_gene: TRBV29-1; CDR3aa: CSGKRTGGETQYF
v_gene: TRBV5-1; CDR3aa: CASSLQGRSYNEQFF
v_gene: TRBV11-2; CDR3aa: CASTRDRGRQNEQFF
v_gene: TRBV7-9; CDR3aa: CASSSGGAEYEQYF
v_gene: TRBV5-5; CDR3aa: CASSLEETQYF
v_gene: TRBV7-6; CDR3aa: CASSSPTSGAETQYF
v_gene: TRBV2; CDR3aa: CASSRDRPLF
v_gene: TRBV9; CDR3aa: CASSALGRKTDTQYF
v_gene: TRBV5-8; CDR3aa: CASSLSRLTQYF
v_gene: TRBV6-6; CDR3aa: CASRIQAFTEAFF
v_gene: TRBV25-1; CDR3aa: CASSEAKGLDTQYF
v_gene: TRBV29-1; CDR3aa: CSVHGLVGGTDTQYF
v_gene: TRBV7-3; CDR3aa: CASSPAGGEQYF
v_gene: TRBV14; CDR3aa: CASSLKSGVPYNEQFF
v_gene: TRBV9; CDR3aa: CASSALGVAGEKTEQFF
v_gene: TRBV6-5; CDR3aa: CASSRQATAYGYTF
v_gene: TRBV30; CDR3aa: CAWSVGGNQPQHF
v_gene: TRBV27; CDR3aa: CASSSFGQGNTIYF
v_gene: TRBV15; CDR3aa: CATSRGTGQPYGYTF
v_gene: TRBV9; CDR3aa: CASSEGDEAFF
v_gene: TRBV15; CDR3aa: CATKLAGISDTQYF
v_gene: TRBV7-2; CDR3aa: CASSAGLAGGSSRNIQYF
v_gene: TRBV4-1; CDR3aa: CASSQLRGIRQPQHF
v_gene: TRBV29-1; CDR3aa: CSCGTGTGELFF
v_gene: TRBV5-4; CDR3aa: CASSPPDRRNYGYTF
v_gene: TRBV4-1; CDR3aa: CASSQEWGEQFF
v_gene: TRBV5-1; CDR3aa: CASGREGGSYNEQFF